The clone carrying this T cell receptor (beta chain) showed up just a few times. The data derive from a study of PD-L1 blockade in urothelial cancer. In the study overall: About 85% of the roughly 30 patients comprised males who had bladder-origin urothelial cancer. Typically, measured as a median, blood samples had approximately 130,000 T cells.

Noted time point: peripheral blood 6 weeks after treatment start. Patients' cancers were locally advanced or metastatic urothelial carcinomas. Clones were read by immunoSEQ multiplex PCR, and TCRdb kept only the in-frame ones, dropping some. The data show nearly 45,000 clones, with roughly 78% seen just once and approximately 13% held by the top ten. Source: PBMCs, taken around atezolizumab (anti-PD-L1) treatment. This sequence originates from a man aged 60-69 years with urothelial cancer.

DNA for the CDR3: TGCGCCAGCAGCTATACAGGGGGCGTTGGCACAGATACGCAGTATTTT. Encoded protein: CASSYTGGVGTDTQYF. The chain couples TRBV5-1 to TRBJ2-3; 9 bases match TRBD1. The junction had 6 bases not matched to a gene; V was cut back by 3 bases and J by 1 base. This CDR3 spans 16 amino acids. Germline CDR1 is SGHRS and CDR2 is YFSETQ.